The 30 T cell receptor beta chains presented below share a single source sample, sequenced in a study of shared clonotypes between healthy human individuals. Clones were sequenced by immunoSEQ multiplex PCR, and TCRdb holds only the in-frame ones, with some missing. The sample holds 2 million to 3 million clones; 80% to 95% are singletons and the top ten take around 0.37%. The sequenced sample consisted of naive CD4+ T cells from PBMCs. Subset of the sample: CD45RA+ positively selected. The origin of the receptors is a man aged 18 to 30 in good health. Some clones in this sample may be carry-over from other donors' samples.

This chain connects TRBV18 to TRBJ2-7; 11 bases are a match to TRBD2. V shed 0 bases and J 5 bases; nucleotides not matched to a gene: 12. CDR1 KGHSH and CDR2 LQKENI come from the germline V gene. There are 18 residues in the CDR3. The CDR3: CASSPPPPLAGGFNEQYF. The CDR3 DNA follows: TGTGCCAGCTCACCACCCCCCCCTCTAGCGGGAGGTTTTAACGAGCAGTACTTC.

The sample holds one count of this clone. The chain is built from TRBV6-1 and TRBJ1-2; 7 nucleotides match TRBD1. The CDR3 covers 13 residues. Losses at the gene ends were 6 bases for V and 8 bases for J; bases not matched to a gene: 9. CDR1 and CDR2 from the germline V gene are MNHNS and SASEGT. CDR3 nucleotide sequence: TGTGCCAGCAGGCAGGGGGTCGGGGGAGGCTACACCTTC. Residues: CASRQGVGGGYTF.

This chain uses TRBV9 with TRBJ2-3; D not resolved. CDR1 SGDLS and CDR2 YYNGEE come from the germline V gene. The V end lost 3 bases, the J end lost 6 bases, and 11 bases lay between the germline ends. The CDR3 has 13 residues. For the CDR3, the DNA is TGTGCCAGCAGCGCCCCCGCGGCCGATACGCAGTATTTT. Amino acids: CASSAPAADTQYF.

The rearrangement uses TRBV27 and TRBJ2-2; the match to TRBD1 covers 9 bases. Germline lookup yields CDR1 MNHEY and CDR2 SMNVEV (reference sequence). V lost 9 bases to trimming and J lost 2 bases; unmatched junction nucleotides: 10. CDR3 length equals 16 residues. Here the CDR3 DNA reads TGTGCCAGTCAGACCCGGGACAGGGAAAACACCGGGGAGCTGTTTTTT. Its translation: CASQTRDRENTGELFF.

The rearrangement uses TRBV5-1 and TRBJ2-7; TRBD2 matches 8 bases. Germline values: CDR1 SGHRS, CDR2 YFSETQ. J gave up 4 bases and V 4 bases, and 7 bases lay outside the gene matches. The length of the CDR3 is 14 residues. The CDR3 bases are TGCGCCAGCAGCCGCGGGGGGTTCCTGTACGAGCAGTACTTC. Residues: CASSRGGFLYEQYF.

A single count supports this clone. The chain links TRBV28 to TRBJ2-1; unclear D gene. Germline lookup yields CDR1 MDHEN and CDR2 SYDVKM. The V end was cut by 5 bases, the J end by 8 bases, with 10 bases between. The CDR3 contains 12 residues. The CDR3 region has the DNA TGTGCCAGCAGTCCGAACTTAGATGAGCAGTTCTTC. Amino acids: CASSPNLDEQFF.

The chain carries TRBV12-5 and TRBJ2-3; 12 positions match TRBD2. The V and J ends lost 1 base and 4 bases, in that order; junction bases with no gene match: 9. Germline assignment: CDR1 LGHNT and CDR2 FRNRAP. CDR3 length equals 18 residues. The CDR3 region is CASGLALTSGREPDTQYF. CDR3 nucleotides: TGTGCTAGTGGTTTGGCCTTGACTAGCGGGAGAGAGCCAGATACGCAGTATTTT. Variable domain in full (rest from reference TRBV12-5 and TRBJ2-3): DARVTQTPRHKVTEMGQEVTMRCQPILGHNTVFWYRQTMMQGLELLAYFRNRAPLDDSGMPKDRFSAEMPDATLATLKIQPSEPRDSAVYFCASGLALTSGREPDTQYFGPGTRLTVL.

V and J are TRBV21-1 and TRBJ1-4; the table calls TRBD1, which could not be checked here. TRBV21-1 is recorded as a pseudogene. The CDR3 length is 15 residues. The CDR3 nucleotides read TGTGCCAGCAGCAGACGGACAGGGGTTTTCGAAAAACTGTTTTTT. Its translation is CASSRRTGVFEKLFF.

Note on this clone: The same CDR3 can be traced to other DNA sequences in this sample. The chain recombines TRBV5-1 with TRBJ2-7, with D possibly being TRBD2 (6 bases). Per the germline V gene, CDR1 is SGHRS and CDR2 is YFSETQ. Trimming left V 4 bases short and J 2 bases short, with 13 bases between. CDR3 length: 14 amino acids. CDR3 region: CASSLGAGTYEQYF. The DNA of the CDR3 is TGCGCCAGCAGCCTCGGGGCGGGAACCTACGAGCAGTACTTC.

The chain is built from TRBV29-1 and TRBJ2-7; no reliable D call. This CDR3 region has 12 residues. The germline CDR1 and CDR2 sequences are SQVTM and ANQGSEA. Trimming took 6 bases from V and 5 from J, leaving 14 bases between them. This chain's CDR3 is CSVSEGLDEQYF. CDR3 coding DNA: TGCAGCGTATCCGAAGGGCTCGACGAGCAGTACTTC.

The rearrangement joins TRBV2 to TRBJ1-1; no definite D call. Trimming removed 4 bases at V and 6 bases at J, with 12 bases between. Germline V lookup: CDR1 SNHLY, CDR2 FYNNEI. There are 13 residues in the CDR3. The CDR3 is CASSVAPSAEAFF. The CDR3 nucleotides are TGTGCCAGCAGTGTCGCCCCATCCGCTGAAGCTTTCTTT.

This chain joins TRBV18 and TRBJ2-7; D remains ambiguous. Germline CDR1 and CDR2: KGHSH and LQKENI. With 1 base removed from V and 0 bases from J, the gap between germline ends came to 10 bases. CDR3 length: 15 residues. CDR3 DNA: TGTGCCAGCTCACCACAGGGTGCGTCCTCCTACGAGCAGTACTTC. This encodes CASSPQGASSYEQYF.

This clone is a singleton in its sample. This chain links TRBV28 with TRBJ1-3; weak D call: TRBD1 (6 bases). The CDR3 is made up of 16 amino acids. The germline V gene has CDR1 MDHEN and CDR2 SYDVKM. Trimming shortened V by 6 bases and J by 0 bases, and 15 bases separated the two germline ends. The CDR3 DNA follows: TGTGCCAGCAGCCGGGGGGCAGTCGGCTCTGGAAACACCATATATTTT. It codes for CASSRGAVGSGNTIYF.

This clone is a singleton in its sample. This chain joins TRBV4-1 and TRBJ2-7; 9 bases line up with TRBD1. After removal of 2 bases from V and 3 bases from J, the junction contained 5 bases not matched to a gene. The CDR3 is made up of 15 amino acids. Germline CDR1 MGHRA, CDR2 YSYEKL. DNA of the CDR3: TGCGCCAGCAGCCAACCGACAGGGGGACTCTACGAGCAGTACTTC. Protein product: CASSQPTGGLYEQYF.

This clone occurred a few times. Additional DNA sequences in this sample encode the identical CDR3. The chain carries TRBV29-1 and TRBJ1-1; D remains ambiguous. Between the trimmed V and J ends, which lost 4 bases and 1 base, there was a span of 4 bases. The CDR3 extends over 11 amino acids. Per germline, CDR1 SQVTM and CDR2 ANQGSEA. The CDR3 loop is CSVVGNTEAFF. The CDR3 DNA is TGCAGCGTTGTGGGGAACACTGAAGCTTTCTTT.

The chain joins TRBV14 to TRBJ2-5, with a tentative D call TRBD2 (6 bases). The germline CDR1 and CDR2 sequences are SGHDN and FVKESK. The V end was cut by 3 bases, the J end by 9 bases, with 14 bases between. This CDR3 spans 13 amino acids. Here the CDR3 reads CASSHGGTVAQYF. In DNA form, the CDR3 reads TGTGCCAGCAGCCACGGGGGAACCGTGGCCCAGTACTTC.

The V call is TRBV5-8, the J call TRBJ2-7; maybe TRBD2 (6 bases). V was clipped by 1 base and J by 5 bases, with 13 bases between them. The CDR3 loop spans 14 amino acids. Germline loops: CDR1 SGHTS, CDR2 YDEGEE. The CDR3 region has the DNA TGTGCCAGCAGCTTGCAGCTAGCGTTGAACGAGCAGTACTTC. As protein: CASSLQLALNEQYF.

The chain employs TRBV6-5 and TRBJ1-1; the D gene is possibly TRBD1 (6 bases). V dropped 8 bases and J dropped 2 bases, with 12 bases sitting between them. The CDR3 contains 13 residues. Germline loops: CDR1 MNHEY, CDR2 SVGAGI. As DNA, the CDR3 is TGTGCCAGCTCCCGACAGGCTAACACTGAAGCTTTCTTT. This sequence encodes CASSRQANTEAFF.

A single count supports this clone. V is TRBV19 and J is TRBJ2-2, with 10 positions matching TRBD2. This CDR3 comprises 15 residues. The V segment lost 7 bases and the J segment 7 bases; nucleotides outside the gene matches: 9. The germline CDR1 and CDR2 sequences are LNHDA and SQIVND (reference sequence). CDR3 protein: CASTPSGRGGGELFF. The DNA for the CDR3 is TGTGCCAGTACCCCTAGCGGGAGAGGGGGCGGGGAGCTGTTTTTT.

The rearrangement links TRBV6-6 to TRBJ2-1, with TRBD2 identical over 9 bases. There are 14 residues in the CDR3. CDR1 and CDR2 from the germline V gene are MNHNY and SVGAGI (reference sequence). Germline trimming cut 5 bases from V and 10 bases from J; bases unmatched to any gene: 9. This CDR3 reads CASSIGTSFSEQFF. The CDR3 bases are TGTGCCAGCAGTATCGGGACTAGCTTTAGCGAGCAGTTCTTC.

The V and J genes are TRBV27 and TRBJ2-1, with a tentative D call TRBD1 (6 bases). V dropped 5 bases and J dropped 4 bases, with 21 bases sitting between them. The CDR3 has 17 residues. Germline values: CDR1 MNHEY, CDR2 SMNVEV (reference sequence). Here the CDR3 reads CASSKVVGTQIYNEQFF. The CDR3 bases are TGTGCCAGCAGTAAGGTCGTCGGGACACAAATATACAATGAGCAGTTCTTC.

The CDR3 sequence is CASSLYPLRAGYTF. CDR3 coding DNA: TGTGCCAGCAGCTTATACCCGCTGCGGGCCGGCTACACCTTC. The chain recombines TRBV7-9 with TRBJ1-2; D remains ambiguous. The germline V gene encodes CDR1 SEHNR and CDR2 FQNEAQ (reference sequence). There are 14 residues in the CDR3. The germline V and J ends were trimmed by 2 bases and 8 bases, with 15 bases remaining between them.

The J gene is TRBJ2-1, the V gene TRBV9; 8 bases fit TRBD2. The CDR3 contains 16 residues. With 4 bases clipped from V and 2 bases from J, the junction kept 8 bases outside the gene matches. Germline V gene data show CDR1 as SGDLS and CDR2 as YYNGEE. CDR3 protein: CASSTRGSGTYNEQFF. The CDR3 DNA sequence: TGTGCCAGCAGCACCCGAGGTAGCGGGACCTACAATGAGCAGTTCTTC.

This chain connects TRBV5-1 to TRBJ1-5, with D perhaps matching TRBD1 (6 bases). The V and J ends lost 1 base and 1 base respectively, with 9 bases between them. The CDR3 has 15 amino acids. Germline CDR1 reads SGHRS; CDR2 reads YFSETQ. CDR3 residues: CASSLWGASNQPQHF. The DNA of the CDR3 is TGCGCCAGCAGCTTGTGGGGGGCAAGCAATCAGCCCCAGCATTTT.

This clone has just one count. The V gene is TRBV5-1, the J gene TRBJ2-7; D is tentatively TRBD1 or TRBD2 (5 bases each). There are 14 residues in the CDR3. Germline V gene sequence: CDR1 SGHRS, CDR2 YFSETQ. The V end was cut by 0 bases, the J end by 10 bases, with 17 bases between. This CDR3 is CASSLAGSGTVQYF. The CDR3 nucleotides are TGCGCCAGCAGCTTGGCCGGTTCAGGGACGGTTCAGTACTTC.

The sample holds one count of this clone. CDR3 DNA sequence: TGTGCCAGCAGTCTTGGACAGGGTGCGTCCTACGAGCAGTACTTC. Encoded protein: CASSLGQGASYEQYF. This chain joins TRBV2 and TRBJ2-7; 8 nucleotides line up with TRBD1. The CDR3 totals 15 residues. V was pared by 5 bases and J by 1 base, with 7 bases of the junction left unmatched. From germline, CDR1 is SNHLY and CDR2 FYNNEI. Filled out from reference TRBV2 and TRBJ2-7, the complete variable domain reads EPEVTQTPSHQVTQMGQEVILRCVPISNHLYFYWYRQILGQKVEFLVSFYNNEISEKSEIFDDQFSVERPDGSNFTLKIRSTKLEDSAMYFCASSLGQGASYEQYFGPGTRLTVT.

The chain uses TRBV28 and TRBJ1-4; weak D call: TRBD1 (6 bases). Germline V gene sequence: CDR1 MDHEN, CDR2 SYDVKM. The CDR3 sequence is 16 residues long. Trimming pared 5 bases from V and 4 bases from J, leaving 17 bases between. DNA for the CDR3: TGTGCCAGCAGTGGGAACCGACAGGAGTTTAATGAAAAACTGTTTTTT. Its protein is CASSGNRQEFNEKLFF. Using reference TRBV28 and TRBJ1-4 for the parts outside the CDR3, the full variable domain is DVKVTQSSRYLVKRTGEKVFLECVQDMDHENMFWYRQDPGLGLRLIYFSYDVKMKEKGDIPEGYSVSREKKERFSLILESASTNQTSMYLCASSGNRQEFNEKLFFGSGTQLSVL.

The CDR3 sequence is CATTAAGELFF. CDR3 DNA sequence: TGTGCCACAACAGCGGCAGGGGAGCTGTTTTTT. This sequence joins TRBV15 and TRBJ2-2; D is perhaps TRBD2 (5 bases). V lost 9 bases, J lost 8 bases, and 10 bases lay in between. The CDR3 is made up of 11 amino acids. Germline values: CDR1 LNHNV, CDR2 YYDKDF (reference sequence). Full variable domain (remainder filled in from reference TRBV15 and TRBJ2-2): DAMVIQNPRYQVTQFGKPVTLSCSQTLNHNVMYWYQQKSSQAPKLLFHYYDKDFNNEADTPDNFQSRRPNTSFCFLDIRSPGLGDTAMYLCATTAAGELFFGEGSRLTVL.

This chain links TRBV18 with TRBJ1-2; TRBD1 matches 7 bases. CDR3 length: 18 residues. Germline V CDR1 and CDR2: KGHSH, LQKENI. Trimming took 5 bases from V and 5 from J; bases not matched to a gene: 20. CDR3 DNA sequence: TGTGCCAGCTCATTAATCCGGGACAGCAAAGGAGGGCTTTATGGCTACACCTTC. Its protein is CASSLIRDSKGGLYGYTF.

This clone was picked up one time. CDR3 sequence: CASSPSSRGLPREPLHF. Written as DNA, the CDR3 is TGTGCCAGCAGCCCCTCGAGCAGGGGGCTTCCGAGGGAACCCCTCCACTTT. The J gene is TRBJ1-6, the V gene TRBV5-6; 8 positions match TRBD1. J lost 12 bases, V lost 4 bases, and 18 bases had no gene match. Germline loops: CDR1 SGHDT, CDR2 YYEEEE. The CDR3 is 17 residues long.